These T cell receptor beta chains were read from a single sample in a study of T cell repertoires in cytomegalovirus infection. These receptors are not linked to any known antigen. TCRdb itself ran the reads through MiXCR, one entry per CDR3 protein. The sample lists approximately 270,000 distinct CDR3 sequences, under 25% occurring once. The material sequenced was cultured PBMCs, taken from culture after CMV antigen stimulation. The receptors shown here come from a human donor in good health (CMV status not recorded). Some clones in this sample may be carry-over from other donors' samples. CDR3s include the opening cysteine and the closing phenylalanine or tryptophan. Fields, in order: D gene, J gene, V gene, clone size, CDR3 DNA, CDR3 protein. D genes are given only for firm matches. Clone size is not always given. Where it is, it says once, few, many or a class for expanded clones.

d_call: -; j_call: TRBJ2-1; v_call: TRBV7-9; clone_size: many; cdr3_nt: TGTGCCAGCAGCTTTACCCCGGGACATAACAATGAGCAGTTCTTC; cdr3_aa: CASSFTPGHNNEQFF
d_call: -; j_call: TRBJ2-7; v_call: TRBV20-1; clone_size: -; cdr3_nt: TGCAGTGCTAGAGATGAAGGTCGCTCCCTCCGGGTGCAGTACTTC; cdr3_aa: CSARDEGRSLRVQYF
d_call: TRBD1; j_call: TRBJ1-5; v_call: TRBV6-2/TRBV6-3; clone_size: -; cdr3_nt: TGTGCCAGCACCTGGACAGGAGGCAATCAGCCCCAGCATTTT; cdr3_aa: CASTWTGGNQPQHF
d_call: -; j_call: TRBJ1-2; v_call: TRBV7-2; clone_size: many; cdr3_nt: TGTGCCAGCAGCTCAGTACAGGGAAACTATGGCTACACCTTC; cdr3_aa: CASSSVQGNYGYTF
d_call: -; j_call: TRBJ1-1; v_call: TRBV7-9; clone_size: many; cdr3_nt: TGTGCCAGCAGGCCCCCCTCAGGGTACACTGAAGCTTTCTTT; cdr3_aa: CASRPPSGYTEAFF
d_call: TRBD1; j_call: TRBJ2-7; v_call: TRBV7-2; clone_size: many; cdr3_nt: TGTGCCAGCAGCCAGCAGAGACCGGGACAGGTGTGCTTC; cdr3_aa: CASSQQRPGQVCF
d_call: -; j_call: TRBJ1-1; v_call: TRBV28; clone_size: -; cdr3_nt: TGTGCCAGCAGTCCGCCGGGGCTCACTGAAGCTTTCTTT; cdr3_aa: CASSPPGLTEAFF
d_call: -; j_call: TRBJ1-1; v_call: TRBV18; clone_size: few; cdr3_nt: TGTGCCAGCTCACCACAGGGGATTAGCGCATTCACTGAAGCTTTCTTT; cdr3_aa: CASSPQGISAFTEAFF
d_call: -; j_call: TRBJ2-1; v_call: TRBV7-2; clone_size: few; cdr3_nt: TGTGCCAGCAGCTTTGAGACTGGTTACAATGAGCAGTTCTTC; cdr3_aa: CASSFETGYNEQFF
d_call: -; j_call: TRBJ1-1; v_call: TRBV20-1; clone_size: -; cdr3_nt: TGCAGTGCTAGATCCCCCGTTTTGCCTGAAGCTTTCTTT; cdr3_aa: CSARSPVLPEAFF
d_call: -; j_call: TRBJ2-3; v_call: TRBV9; clone_size: -; cdr3_nt: TGTGCCAGCAGCGGCCGGGACAGCACAGATACGCAGTATTTT; cdr3_aa: CASSGRDSTDTQYF
d_call: -; j_call: TRBJ2-5; v_call: TRBV6-5; clone_size: -; cdr3_nt: TGTGCCAGCAGTTACTCGATATTGGGAGCGGAGACCCAGTACTTC; cdr3_aa: CASSYSILGAETQYF
d_call: -; j_call: TRBJ2-7; v_call: TRBV28; clone_size: few; cdr3_nt: TGTGCCAGCAGTTTAGGTGGGAGATGGTACTACGAGCAGTACTTC; cdr3_aa: CASSLGGRWYYEQYF
d_call: -; j_call: TRBJ1-4; v_call: TRBV6-6; clone_size: few; cdr3_nt: TGTGCCAGCAGTTACGGTACAGCCGAAAAACTGTTTTTT; cdr3_aa: CASSYGTAEKLFF
d_call: -; j_call: TRBJ1-2; v_call: TRBV28; clone_size: -; cdr3_nt: TGTGCCAGCAGTTTAGAGCAGATTAACTATGGCTACACCTTC; cdr3_aa: CASSLEQINYGYTF
d_call: -; j_call: TRBJ1-2; v_call: TRBV12-3/TRBV12-4; clone_size: many; cdr3_nt: TGTGCCAGCAGTGCTGGAGGAGGGAACGGCTACACCTTC; cdr3_aa: CASSAGGGNGYTF
d_call: -; j_call: TRBJ2-5; v_call: TRBV7-9; clone_size: -; cdr3_nt: TGTGCCAGCAGCCCCTGGGACGTACAAGAGACCCAGTACTTC; cdr3_aa: CASSPWDVQETQYF
d_call: -; j_call: TRBJ2-2; v_call: TRBV19; clone_size: -; cdr3_nt: TGTGCCAGTACCATACAGGATGCCACCGGGGAGCTGTTTTTT; cdr3_aa: CASTIQDATGELFF
d_call: TRBD1; j_call: TRBJ1-1; v_call: TRBV27; clone_size: -; cdr3_nt: TGTGCCAGCAGTTTAAGGAGGGACAGGCCGAACACTGAAGCTTTCTTT; cdr3_aa: CASSLRRDRPNTEAFF
d_call: -; j_call: TRBJ2-3; v_call: TRBV6-5; clone_size: -; cdr3_nt: TGTGCCAGCAGTTACCTCCGGGGAAGCACAGATACGCAGTATTTT; cdr3_aa: CASSYLRGSTDTQYF
d_call: TRBD2; j_call: TRBJ2-1; v_call: TRBV4-1; clone_size: -; cdr3_nt: TGCGCCAGCAGCCAACCGGGACTAGCGGAGCAGTTCTTC; cdr3_aa: CASSQPGLAEQFF
d_call: -; j_call: TRBJ1-1; v_call: TRBV19; clone_size: -; cdr3_nt: TGTGCCGTTCAGGGTTACACTGAAGCTTTCTTT; cdr3_aa: CAVQGYTEAFF
d_call: -; j_call: TRBJ2-2; v_call: TRBV28; clone_size: -; cdr3_nt: TGTGCCAGCAGTTACCAAACCGGGGAGCTGTTTTTT; cdr3_aa: CASSYQTGELFF
d_call: -; j_call: TRBJ2-1; v_call: TRBV9; clone_size: few; cdr3_nt: TGTGCCAGCAGCCCACGTTGGCTCGGGAGCTCCTACAATGAGCAGTTCTTC; cdr3_aa: CASSPRWLGSSYNEQFF
d_call: TRBD1; j_call: TRBJ2-5; v_call: TRBV7-6; clone_size: many; cdr3_nt: TGTGCCAGCAGTCGATATGGACAGGCCCGTCAAGAGACCCAGTACTTC; cdr3_aa: CASSRYGQARQETQYF
d_call: TRBD2; j_call: TRBJ2-1; v_call: TRBV12-3/TRBV12-4; clone_size: -; cdr3_nt: TGTGCCAGCAGTTTGATGTCGCGGCTGTGGCTAGCGGGAGAGGTTGCCTACAATGAGCAGTTCTTC; cdr3_aa: CASSLMSRLWLAGEVAYNEQFF
d_call: -; j_call: TRBJ2-3; v_call: TRBV28; clone_size: many; cdr3_nt: TGTGCCAGCGAGGGGGGAGCAGATACGCAGTATTTT; cdr3_aa: CASEGGADTQYF
d_call: TRBD1; j_call: TRBJ1-1; v_call: TRBV12-3/TRBV12-4; clone_size: -; cdr3_nt: TGTGCCAGCAGTTCGAGTACAGGGGGATGGACTGAAGCTTTCTTT; cdr3_aa: CASSSSTGGWTEAFF
d_call: TRBD2; j_call: TRBJ2-1; v_call: TRBV4-1; clone_size: -; cdr3_nt: TGCGCCAGCAGCCAAGATGGGGGGAGGGGCTACAATGAGCAGTTCTTC; cdr3_aa: CASSQDGGRGYNEQFF
d_call: TRBD1; j_call: TRBJ1-1; v_call: TRBV6-2/TRBV6-3; clone_size: -; cdr3_nt: TGTGCCAGCATGTTGACCGGGACAGATTATATGAACACTGAAGCTTTCTTT; cdr3_aa: CASMLTGTDYMNTEAFF
d_call: -; j_call: TRBJ2-5; v_call: TRBV24-1; clone_size: few; cdr3_nt: TGTGCCACCAGTGAACCCCACTCCCCGGGGACCCAGTACTTC; cdr3_aa: CATSEPHSPGTQYF
d_call: TRBD1; j_call: TRBJ1-1; v_call: TRBV12-3/TRBV12-4; clone_size: -; cdr3_nt: TGTGCCAGCAGTGCGACAGGGACTAACACTGAAGCTTTCTTT; cdr3_aa: CASSATGTNTEAFF
d_call: -; j_call: TRBJ2-3; v_call: TRBV7-2; clone_size: many; cdr3_nt: TGTGCCAGCAGCTTTCAGGGGCCAGATACGCAGTATTTT; cdr3_aa: CASSFQGPDTQYF
d_call: -; j_call: TRBJ1-2; v_call: TRBV6-2/TRBV6-3; clone_size: many; cdr3_nt: TGTGCCAGCAGTTACCCCAGGGAAACGGATGGCTACACCTTC; cdr3_aa: CASSYPRETDGYTF
d_call: TRBD2; j_call: TRBJ2-3; v_call: TRBV7-8; clone_size: many; cdr3_nt: TGTGCCAGCAGAAACGGACTAGCGGTGGGTGGAGATACGCAGTATTTT; cdr3_aa: CASRNGLAVGGDTQYF
d_call: -; j_call: TRBJ2-3; v_call: TRBV7-2; clone_size: -; cdr3_nt: TGTGCCAGCAGCTCCCATAGCGGACTGAGCACAGATACGCAGTATTTT; cdr3_aa: CASSSHSGLSTDTQYF
d_call: TRBD1; j_call: TRBJ1-2; v_call: TRBV28; clone_size: many; cdr3_nt: TGTGCCAGCACACGACAGGGGTATGGCTACACCTTC; cdr3_aa: CASTRQGYGYTF
d_call: -; j_call: TRBJ2-2; v_call: TRBV6-8; clone_size: -; cdr3_nt: TGTGCCAGCTCGGTCTCCTACACCGGGGAGCTGTTTTTT; cdr3_aa: CASSVSYTGELFF
d_call: TRBD1; j_call: TRBJ2-1; v_call: TRBV11-1; clone_size: -; cdr3_nt: TGTGCCAGCAGTAAAGTCCCACTTGGGACAGGACTTTCCCCTTCCCATGAGCAGTTCTTC; cdr3_aa: CASSKVPLGTGLSPSHEQFF
d_call: TRBD1; j_call: TRBJ1-4; v_call: TRBV12-3/TRBV12-4; clone_size: many; cdr3_nt: TGTGCCAGCAGCCGGGGGGGACAGAAAAATGAAAAACTGTTTTTT; cdr3_aa: CASSRGGQKNEKLFF
d_call: TRBD2; j_call: TRBJ2-5; v_call: TRBV20-1; clone_size: -; cdr3_nt: TGCAGTGCTAGAGCCTTACTAGCGGGGCAAGAGACCCAGTACTTC; cdr3_aa: CSARALLAGQETQYF
d_call: -; j_call: TRBJ2-2; v_call: TRBV11-2; clone_size: few; cdr3_nt: TGTGCCAGCAGCGCCAGGGAATTGGGCGGGGAGCTGTTTTTT; cdr3_aa: CASSARELGGELFF
d_call: TRBD2; j_call: TRBJ2-1; v_call: TRBV5-1; clone_size: -; cdr3_nt: TGCGCCAGCAGGGAAGGGACTAGCGGGACAATCTACAATGAGCAGTTCTTC; cdr3_aa: CASREGTSGTIYNEQFF
d_call: TRBD1; j_call: TRBJ2-4; v_call: TRBV7-2; clone_size: many; cdr3_nt: TGTGCCAGCAGCTTAGAGGACAGGGGTAGTCACATTCAGTACTTC; cdr3_aa: CASSLEDRGSHIQYF
d_call: -; j_call: TRBJ2-1; v_call: TRBV7-6; clone_size: -; cdr3_nt: TGTGCCAGCAGCCATACCACGGTTGGGACGGGCTCCTACAATGAGCAGTTCTTC; cdr3_aa: CASSHTTVGTGSYNEQFF
d_call: -; j_call: TRBJ1-4; v_call: TRBV12-3/TRBV12-4; clone_size: many; cdr3_nt: TGTGCCAGCAGCCTAACCCGAGACAGGAGGAATGAAAAACTGTTTTTT; cdr3_aa: CASSLTRDRRNEKLFF
d_call: -; j_call: TRBJ2-1; v_call: TRBV24-1; clone_size: few; cdr3_nt: TGTGCCACCAGTGACCCGATTAGCGGTACCTACAATGAGCAGTTCTTC; cdr3_aa: CATSDPISGTYNEQFF
d_call: -; j_call: TRBJ1-3; v_call: TRBV7-2; clone_size: many; cdr3_nt: TGTGCCAGCAGCTTAGTCCCCCAGAGCTCTGGAAACACCATATATTTT; cdr3_aa: CASSLVPQSSGNTIYF
d_call: -; j_call: TRBJ2-3; v_call: TRBV6-5; clone_size: -; cdr3_nt: TGTGCCAGCTGGGGGGATACGCAGTATTTT; cdr3_aa: CASWGDTQYF
d_call: TRBD1; j_call: TRBJ1-6; v_call: TRBV19; clone_size: few; cdr3_nt: TGTGCCAGTAGGGTGGACAGGGGGCTTAGAGGCGATTCACCCCTCCACTTT; cdr3_aa: CASRVDRGLRGDSPLHF
d_call: -; j_call: TRBJ2-3; v_call: TRBV28; clone_size: -; cdr3_nt: TGTGCCAGCAGTTACGCGACCCGTGGGGGGGCGGGAGATACGCAGTATTTT; cdr3_aa: CASSYATRGGAGDTQYF
d_call: -; j_call: TRBJ1-1; v_call: TRBV28; clone_size: many; cdr3_nt: TGTGCCAGCAGTTTAATCGGCCCTCCAAACACTGAAGCTTTCTTT; cdr3_aa: CASSLIGPPNTEAFF
d_call: -; j_call: TRBJ2-2; v_call: TRBV20-1; clone_size: -; cdr3_nt: TGCAGTGCTAGAGTAGACACCGGGGAGCTGTTTTTT; cdr3_aa: CSARVDTGELFF
d_call: -; j_call: TRBJ2-5; v_call: TRBV20-1; clone_size: -; cdr3_nt: TGCAGTGCTAGAGATCCTATAAAAAAGACCCAGTACTTC; cdr3_aa: CSARDPIKKTQYF
d_call: TRBD2; j_call: TRBJ2-1; v_call: TRBV28; clone_size: -; cdr3_nt: TGTGCCAGCAGTTTTTTTTCGGGGGGGAAGCGGGAGCGCTCCTACAATGAGCAGTTCTTC; cdr3_aa: CASSFFSGGKRERSYNEQFF
d_call: TRBD1; j_call: TRBJ1-6; v_call: TRBV7-9; clone_size: -; cdr3_nt: TGTGCCAGCAGAAAAACAGGGGGTTATTCACCCCTCCACTTT; cdr3_aa: CASRKTGGYSPLHF
d_call: TRBD2; j_call: TRBJ2-7; v_call: TRBV7-4; clone_size: -; cdr3_nt: TGTGCCAGCAGCCCTAGCGGGACCTACGAGCAGTACTTC; cdr3_aa: CASSPSGTYEQYF
d_call: TRBD2; j_call: TRBJ2-4; v_call: TRBV7-8; clone_size: -; cdr3_nt: TGTGCCAGCAGCTTAGTCGCGGGAGGGAAAAACATTCAGTACTTC; cdr3_aa: CASSLVAGGKNIQYF
d_call: TRBD1; j_call: TRBJ2-3; v_call: TRBV9; clone_size: many; cdr3_nt: TGTGCCAGCAGGAGGGGACAGGGGATTGGAGATACGCAGTATTTT; cdr3_aa: CASRRGQGIGDTQYF